Sequencing of this T cell receptor beta chain was carried out in a study of blood T cell repertoires in COVID-19. Study-wide background: Samples of COVID-19 (acute and convalescent) were obtained from the United States, Italy and Spain. The cDNA or gDNA used as material had been derived from T cells, B-cell-depleted T cells, or PBMCs.

How the authors handled the data: Estimation of nucleated cell counts was performed using reference gene primer amplification. The table came from immunoSEQ multiplex PCR; TCRdb's copy has only in-frame clones and leaves some out. V and J calls and clone size come straight from that table; D and trimming were deduced from the DNA. The profile covers roughly 130,000 clones, with 84% appearing a single time and approximately 8.9% taken by the ten largest. Seattle patients were enrolled while actively infected and followed longitudinally. V lost 4 bases and J 3 bases, leaving 7 bases between the germline ends. This CDR3 spans 12 amino acids. Germline V gene lookup returns CDR1 SGHNT and CDR2 YYREEE (reference sequence).

Sample: peripheral blood. The clonotype was recovered from a man aged 30-40 years with COVID-19, enrolled during active disease. This chain uses TRBV5-4 with TRBJ2-5, with a possible D match to TRBD2 (5 bases). This chain's CDR3 is CASSGSEETQYF. CDR3 in DNA: TGTGCCAGCAGCGGGAGTGAAGAGACCCAGTACTTC.